This T cell receptor beta chain was profiled in a study of OX40 agonist ivuxolimab in advanced cancers. Across the whole study: The study treated patients with ivuxolimab, an agonistic anti-OX40 (CD134) antibody.

On this clone itself: An end of the junction does not agree with germline; a read error may underlie this.

The protocol was immunoSEQ multiplex PCR, while the TCRdb copy is restricted to in-frame clones and leaves out a portion. Of about 79,000 clones in the sample, less than 95% were seen once. The CDR3 sequence is 17 residues long. Germline V lookup: CDR1 SNHLY, CDR2 FYNNEI. J is TRBJ1-4 and V is TRBV2, with D unresolved. The clonotype originates from an adult with an advanced solid tumor such as melanoma, head and neck, liver or kidney cancer. The specimen was CD4+ or CD8+ T cells sorted from blood, collected in a trial of the OX40 agonist ivuxolimab. This CDR3 reads CATSRDTEFPTNEKLFF. The CDR3 coding sequence is TGTGCCACCAGTCGCGACACCGAATTTCCAACTAATGAAAAACTGTTTTTT.